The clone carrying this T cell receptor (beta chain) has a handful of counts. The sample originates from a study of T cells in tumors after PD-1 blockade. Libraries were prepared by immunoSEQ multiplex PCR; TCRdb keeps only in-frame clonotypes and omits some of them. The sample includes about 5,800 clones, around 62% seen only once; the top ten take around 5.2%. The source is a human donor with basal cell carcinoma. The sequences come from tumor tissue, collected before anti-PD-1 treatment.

CDR3 protein: CSVDGIQEAYNEQFF. CDR3 bases: TGCAGCGTTGATGGTATACAGGAGGCCTACAATGAGCAGTTCTTC. The gene calls are TRBV29-1 and TRBJ2-1, with D perhaps assigned TRBD1 or TRBD2 (5 bases each). Trimming stripped 3 bases from V and 2 bases from J, with 14 bases between. The CDR3 runs to 15 residues. Germline V CDR1 and CDR2: SQVTM, ANQGSEA.